Given below is one T cell receptor beta chain in context. This entry belongs to a study of blood T cell repertoires in COVID-19. As for the study in general: Sites in the United States, Italy and Spain provided acute and convalescent COVID-19 samples. PBMCs, B-cell-depleted T cells, or T cells provided the cDNA or gDNA that made up the material.

This CDR3 contains 17 residues. Germline CDR1 LNHDA, CDR2 SQIVND (reference sequence). V lost 6 bases and J lost 2, with 22 bases in between. Original processing notes: The authors estimated nucleated cell counts from reference gene primer amplification. Sequencing was performed with immunoSEQ multiplex PCR; in TCRdb, only in-frame clones are kept and a portion is missing. That table is the source of V, J and clone size, and D and trimming were worked out from the DNA. The sample comprises hundreds of thousands of clones, approximately 83% of which are singletons, and over 7.5% rests with the top ten.

Sequencing was performed on peripheral blood. The receptor's source is an older man with acute or convalescent COVID-19. This chain links TRBV19 with TRBJ1-1; D uncertain. The CDR3 protein is CASSRGQSGGINTEAFF. As DNA, the CDR3 is TGTGCCAGTAGCAGAGGGCAGTCTGGTGGTATAAACACTGAAGCTTTCTTT.